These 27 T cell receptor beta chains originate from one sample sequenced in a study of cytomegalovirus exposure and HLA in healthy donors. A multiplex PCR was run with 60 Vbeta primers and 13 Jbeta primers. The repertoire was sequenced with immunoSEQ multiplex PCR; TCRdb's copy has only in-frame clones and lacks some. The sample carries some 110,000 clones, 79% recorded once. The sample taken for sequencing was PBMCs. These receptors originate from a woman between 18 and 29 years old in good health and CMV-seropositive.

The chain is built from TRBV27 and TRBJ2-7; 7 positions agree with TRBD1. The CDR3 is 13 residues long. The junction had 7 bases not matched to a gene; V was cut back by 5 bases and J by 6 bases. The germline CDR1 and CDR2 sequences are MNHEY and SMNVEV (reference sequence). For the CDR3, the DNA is TGTGCCAGCAGTCTCCGGACAGGTGGCGAGCAGTACTTC. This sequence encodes CASSLRTGGEQYF.

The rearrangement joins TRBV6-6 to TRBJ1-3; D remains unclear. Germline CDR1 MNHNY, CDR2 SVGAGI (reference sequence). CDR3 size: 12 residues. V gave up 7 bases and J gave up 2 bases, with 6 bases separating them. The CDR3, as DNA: TGTGCCAGCACTATCACTGGAAACACCATATATTTT. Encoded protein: CASTITGNTIYF.

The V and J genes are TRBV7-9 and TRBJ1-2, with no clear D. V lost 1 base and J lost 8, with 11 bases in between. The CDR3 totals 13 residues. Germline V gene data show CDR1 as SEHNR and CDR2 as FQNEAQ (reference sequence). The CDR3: CASSLVAADGYTF. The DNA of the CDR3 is TGTGCCAGCAGCTTAGTAGCGGCAGACGGCTACACCTTC.

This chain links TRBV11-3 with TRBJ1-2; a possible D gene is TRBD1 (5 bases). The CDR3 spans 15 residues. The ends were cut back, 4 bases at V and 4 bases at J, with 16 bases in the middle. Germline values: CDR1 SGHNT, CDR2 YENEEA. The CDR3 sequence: CASSSHPGRTYGYTF. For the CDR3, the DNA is TGTGCCAGCAGCTCACACCCAGGGAGGACCTATGGCTACACCTTC.

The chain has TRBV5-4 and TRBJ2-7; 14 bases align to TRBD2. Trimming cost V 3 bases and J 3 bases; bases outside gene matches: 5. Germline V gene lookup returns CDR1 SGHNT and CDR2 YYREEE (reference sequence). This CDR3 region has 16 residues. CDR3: CASSYPGLAGDYEQYF. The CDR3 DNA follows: TGTGCCAGCAGCTACCCGGGACTAGCGGGGGACTACGAGCAGTACTTC.

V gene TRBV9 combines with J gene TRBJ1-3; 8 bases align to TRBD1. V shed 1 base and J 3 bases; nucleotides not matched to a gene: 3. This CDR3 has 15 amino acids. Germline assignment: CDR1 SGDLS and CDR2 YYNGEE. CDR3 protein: CASSVQGAGGNTIYF. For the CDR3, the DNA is TGTGCCAGCAGCGTACAGGGGGCCGGTGGAAACACCATATATTTT.

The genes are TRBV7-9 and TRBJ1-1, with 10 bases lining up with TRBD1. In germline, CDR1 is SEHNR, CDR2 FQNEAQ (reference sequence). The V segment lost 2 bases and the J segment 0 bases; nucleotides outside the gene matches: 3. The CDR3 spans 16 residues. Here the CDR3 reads CASSLRGQGMNTEAFF. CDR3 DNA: TGTGCCAGCAGCTTAAGGGGACAGGGGATGAACACTGAAGCTTTCTTT.

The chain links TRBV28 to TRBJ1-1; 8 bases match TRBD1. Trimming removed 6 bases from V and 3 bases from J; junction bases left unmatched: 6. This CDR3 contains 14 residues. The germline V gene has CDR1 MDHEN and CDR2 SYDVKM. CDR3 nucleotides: TGTGCCAGCAGATCAGGGGGCCAGGACACTGAAGCTTTCTTT. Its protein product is CASRSGGQDTEAFF. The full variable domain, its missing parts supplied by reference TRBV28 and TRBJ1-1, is DVKVTQSSRYLVKRTGEKVFLECVQDMDHENMFWYRQDPGLGLRLIYFSYDVKMKEKGDIPEGYSVSREKKERFSLILESASTNQTSMYLCASRSGGQDTEAFFGQGTRLTVV.

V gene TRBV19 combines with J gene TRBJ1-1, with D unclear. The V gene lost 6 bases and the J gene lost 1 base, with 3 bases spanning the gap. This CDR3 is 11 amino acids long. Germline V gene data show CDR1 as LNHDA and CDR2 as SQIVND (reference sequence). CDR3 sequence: CASSRNTEAFF. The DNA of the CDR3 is TGTGCCAGTAGCCGGAACACTGAAGCTTTCTTT. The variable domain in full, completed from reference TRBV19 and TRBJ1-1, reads DGGITQSPKYLFRKEGQNVTLSCEQNLNHDAMYWYRQDPGQGLRLIYYSQIVNDFQKGDIAEGYSVSREKKESFPLTVTSAQKNPTAFYLCASSRNTEAFFGQGTRLTVV.

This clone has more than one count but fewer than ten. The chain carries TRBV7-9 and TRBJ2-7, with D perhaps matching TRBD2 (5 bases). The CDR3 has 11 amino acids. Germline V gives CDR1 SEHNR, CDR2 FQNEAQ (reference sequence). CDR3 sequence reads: CALHGAYEQYF. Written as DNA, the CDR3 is TGTGCACTCCACGGGGCCTACGAGCAGTACTTC.

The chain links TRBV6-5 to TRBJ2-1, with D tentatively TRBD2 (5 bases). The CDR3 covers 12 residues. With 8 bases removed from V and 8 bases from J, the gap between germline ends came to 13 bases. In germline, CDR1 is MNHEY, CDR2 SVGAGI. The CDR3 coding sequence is TGTGCCAGCCGCCCACTCGGGGATGAGCAGTTCTTC. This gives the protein CASRPLGDEQFF.

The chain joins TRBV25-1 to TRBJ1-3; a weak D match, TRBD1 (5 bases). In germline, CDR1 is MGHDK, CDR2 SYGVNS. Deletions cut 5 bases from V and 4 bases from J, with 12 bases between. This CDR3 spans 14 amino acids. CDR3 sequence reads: CASSRSGAGNTIYF. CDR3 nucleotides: TGTGCCAGCAGTCGGTCTGGGGCGGGAAACACCATATATTTT.

The chain's CDR3 is CASSLDGQGMAFF. CDR3 coding DNA: TGTGCCAGCAGCTTAGACGGACAGGGGATGGCTTTCTTT. The chain carries TRBV7-8 and TRBJ1-1; 9 nucleotides match TRBD1. The J segment lost 11 bases and the V segment lost 1 base, leaving 5 bases of the junction unmatched. The germline CDR1 and CDR2 sequences are SGHVS and FQNEAQ. CDR3 length: 13 amino acids.

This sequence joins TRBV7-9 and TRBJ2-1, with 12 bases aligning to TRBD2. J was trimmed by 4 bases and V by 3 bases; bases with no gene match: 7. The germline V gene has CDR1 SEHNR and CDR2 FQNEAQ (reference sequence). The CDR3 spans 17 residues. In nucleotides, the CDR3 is TGTGCCAGCAGCTTCTCACCGGGACTAGCGGGTTACAATGAGCAGTTCTTC. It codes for CASSFSPGLAGYNEQFF.

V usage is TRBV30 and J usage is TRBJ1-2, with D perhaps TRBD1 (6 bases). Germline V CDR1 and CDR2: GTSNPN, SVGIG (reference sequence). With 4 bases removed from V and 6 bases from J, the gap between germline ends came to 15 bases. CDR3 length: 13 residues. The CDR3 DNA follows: TGTGCCTGGAAACATGGGGGCGCGGATGGCTACACCTTC. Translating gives CAWKHGGADGYTF. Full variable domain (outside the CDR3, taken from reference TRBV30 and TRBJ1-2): SQTIHQWPATLVQPVGSPLSLECTVEGTSNPNLYWYRQAAGRGLQLLFYSVGIGQISSEVPQNLSASRPQDRQFILSSKKLLLSDSGFYLCAWKHGGADGYTFGSGTRLTVV.

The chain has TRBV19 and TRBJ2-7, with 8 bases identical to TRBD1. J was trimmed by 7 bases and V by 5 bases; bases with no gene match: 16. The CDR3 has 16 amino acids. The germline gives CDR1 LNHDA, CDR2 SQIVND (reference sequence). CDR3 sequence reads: CASSPRAATGVREQYF. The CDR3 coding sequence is TGTGCCAGTAGTCCGAGGGCCGCGACAGGGGTAAGGGAGCAGTACTTC.

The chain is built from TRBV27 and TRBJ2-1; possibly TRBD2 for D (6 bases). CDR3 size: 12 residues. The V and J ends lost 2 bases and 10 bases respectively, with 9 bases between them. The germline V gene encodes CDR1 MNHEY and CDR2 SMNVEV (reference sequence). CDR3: CASSLEAGEQFF. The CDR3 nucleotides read TGTGCCAGCAGTTTAGAGGCGGGGGAGCAGTTCTTC.

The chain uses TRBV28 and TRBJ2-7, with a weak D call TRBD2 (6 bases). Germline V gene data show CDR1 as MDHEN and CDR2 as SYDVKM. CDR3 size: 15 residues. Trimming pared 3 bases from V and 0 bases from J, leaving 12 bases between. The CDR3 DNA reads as TGTGCCAGCAGTTTCTGGGACTTTACCTCCTACGAGCAGTACTTC. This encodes CASSFWDFTSYEQYF.

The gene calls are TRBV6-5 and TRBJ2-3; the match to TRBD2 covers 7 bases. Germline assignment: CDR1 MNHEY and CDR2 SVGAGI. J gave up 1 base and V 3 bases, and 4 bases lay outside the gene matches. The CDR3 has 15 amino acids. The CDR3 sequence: CASSYRGEGTDTQYF. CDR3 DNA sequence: TGTGCCAGCAGTTATCGGGGGGAGGGCACAGATACGCAGTATTTT.

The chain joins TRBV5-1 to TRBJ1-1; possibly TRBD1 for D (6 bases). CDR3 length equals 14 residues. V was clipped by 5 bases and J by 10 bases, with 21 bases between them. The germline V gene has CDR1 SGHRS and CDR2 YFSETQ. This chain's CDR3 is CASSSGGHRDGAFF. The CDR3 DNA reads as TGCGCCAGCAGTTCTGGGGGACATCGAGACGGAGCTTTCTTT.

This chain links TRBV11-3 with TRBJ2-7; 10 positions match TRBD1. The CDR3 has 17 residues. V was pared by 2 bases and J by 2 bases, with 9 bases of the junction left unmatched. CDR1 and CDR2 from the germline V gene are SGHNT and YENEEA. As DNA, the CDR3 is TGTGCCAGCAGCTTATCTTATGGGACAGGGGAAACCTACGAGCAGTACTTC. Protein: CASSLSYGTGETYEQYF.

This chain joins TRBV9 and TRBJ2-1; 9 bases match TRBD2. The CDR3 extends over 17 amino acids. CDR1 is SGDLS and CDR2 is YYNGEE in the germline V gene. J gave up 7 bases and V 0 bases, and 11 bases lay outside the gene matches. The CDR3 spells CASSVEQSSGIFNEQFF. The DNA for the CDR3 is TGTGCCAGCAGCGTAGAGCAGTCTAGCGGGATTTTTAATGAGCAGTTCTTC.

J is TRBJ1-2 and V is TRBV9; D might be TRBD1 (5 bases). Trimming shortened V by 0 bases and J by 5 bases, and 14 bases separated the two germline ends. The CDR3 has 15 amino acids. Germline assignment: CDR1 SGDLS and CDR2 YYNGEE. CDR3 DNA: TGTGCCAGCAGCGTAGAGCAGGGCTTCCTTTATGGCTACACCTTC. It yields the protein CASSVEQGFLYGYTF. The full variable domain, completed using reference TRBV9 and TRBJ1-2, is DSGVTQTPKHLITATGQRVTLRCSPRSGDLSVYWYQQSLDQGLQFLIQYYNGEERAKGNILERFSAQQFPDLHSELNLSSLELGDSALYFCASSVEQGFLYGYTFGSGTRLTVV.

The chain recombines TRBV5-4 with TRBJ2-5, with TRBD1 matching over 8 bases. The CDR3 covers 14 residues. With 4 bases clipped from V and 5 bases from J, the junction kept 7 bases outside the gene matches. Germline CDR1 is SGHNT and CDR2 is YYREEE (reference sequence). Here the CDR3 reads CASSRGQDAETQYF. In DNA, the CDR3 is TGTGCCAGCAGCAGGGGACAGGATGCGGAGACCCAGTACTTC.

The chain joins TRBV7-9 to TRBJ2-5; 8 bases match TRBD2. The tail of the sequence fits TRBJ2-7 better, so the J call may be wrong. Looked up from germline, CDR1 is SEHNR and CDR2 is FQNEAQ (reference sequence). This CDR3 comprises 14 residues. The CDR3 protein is CASSLTSDSYEQYF. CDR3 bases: TGTGCCAGCAGCCTGACTAGCGACTCCTACGAGCAGTACTTC.

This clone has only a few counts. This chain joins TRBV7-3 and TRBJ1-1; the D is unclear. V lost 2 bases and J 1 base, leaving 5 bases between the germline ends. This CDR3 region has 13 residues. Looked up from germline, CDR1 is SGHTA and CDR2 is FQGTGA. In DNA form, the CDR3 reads TGTGCCAGCAGCTTACGGGGGAACACTGAAGCTTTCTTT. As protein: CASSLRGNTEAFF.

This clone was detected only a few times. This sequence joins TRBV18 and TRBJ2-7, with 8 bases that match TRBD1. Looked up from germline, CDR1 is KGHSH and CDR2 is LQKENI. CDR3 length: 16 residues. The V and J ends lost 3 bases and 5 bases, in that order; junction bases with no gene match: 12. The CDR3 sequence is CASSPRLEQGGNEQYF. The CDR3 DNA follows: TGTGCCAGCTCACCGCGTCTAGAACAGGGGGGAAACGAGCAGTACTTC.